Listed below are T cell receptor beta chains from one sample, sequenced in a study of T cell changes during pregnancy in multiple sclerosis. Generated by immunoSEQ multiplex PCR, the TCRdb table keeps only in-frame clones and is missing some. The sample has more than 45,000 clones, about 90% seen once; the top ten hold about 0.6%. The material sequenced was CD4+ T cells from peripheral blood mononuclear cells, taken after pregnancy. These receptors were taken from a female donor with multiple sclerosis, enrolled in a pregnancy study. The CDR3 runs from the conserved cysteine through the conserved F or W. The order of the fields is D gene, CDR3 length, J gene, V gene, clone size, CDR3 protein, CDR3 DNA. The D gene is left open where the match is weak. Clone size is not always given. Where it is, it says once, few, many or a class for expanded clones.

D gene: TRBD2; CDR3 length: 16; J gene: TRBJ2-1; V gene: TRBV9; clone size: .; CDR3 protein: CASSAGLAGGYNEQFF; CDR3 DNA: TGTGCCAGCAGCGCGGGACTAGCGGGAGGATACAATGAGCAGTTCTTC
D gene: TRBD2; CDR3 length: 15; J gene: TRBJ2-1; V gene: TRBV4-3; clone size: .; CDR3 protein: CASSQVIAGGGEQFF; CDR3 DNA: TGCGCCAGCAGCCAAGTGATAGCGGGAGGGGGTGAGCAGTTCTTC
D gene: TRBD1; CDR3 length: 16; J gene: TRBJ1-1; V gene: TRBV6-6; clone size: .; CDR3 protein: CASRRQGGNMNTEAFF; CDR3 DNA: TGTGCCAGCAGAAGACAGGGGGGGAACATGAACACTGAAGCTTTCTTT
D gene: .; CDR3 length: 15; J gene: TRBJ2-7; V gene: TRBV5-5; clone size: .; CDR3 protein: CASSLDSWQGIEQYF; CDR3 DNA: TGTGCCAGCAGCTTGGATAGTTGGCAGGGCATCGAGCAGTACTTC
D gene: .; CDR3 length: 15; J gene: TRBJ2-4; V gene: TRBV4-3; clone size: .; CDR3 protein: CASSQDSVAKNIQYF; CDR3 DNA: TGCGCCAGCAGCCAAGACTCCGTAGCCAAAAACATTCAGTACTTC
D gene: .; CDR3 length: 14; J gene: TRBJ1-3; V gene: TRBV27; clone size: .; CDR3 protein: CASSLTWQGNTIYF; CDR3 DNA: TGTGCCAGCAGTTTAACGTGGCAGGGAAACACCATATATTTT
D gene: .; CDR3 length: 16; J gene: TRBJ1-5; V gene: TRBV7-2; clone size: few; CDR3 protein: CASSLVGDPSNQPQHF; CDR3 DNA: TGTGCCAGCAGCTTAGTCGGGGATCCAAGCAATCAGCCCCAGCATTTT
D gene: TRBD1; CDR3 length: 14; J gene: TRBJ2-1; V gene: TRBV6-1; clone size: once; CDR3 protein: CASRGTVPLNEQFF; CDR3 DNA: TGTGCCAGCAGGGGGACAGTACCTCTGAATGAGCAGTTCTTC
D gene: .; CDR3 length: 14; J gene: TRBJ1-1; V gene: TRBV7-2; clone size: .; CDR3 protein: CASSLVAGNTEAFF; CDR3 DNA: TGTGCCAGCAGCTTAGTGGCAGGGAACACTGAAGCTTTCTTT
D gene: TRBD2; CDR3 length: 16; J gene: TRBJ2-1; V gene: TRBV12-5; clone size: .; CDR3 protein: CASGLLAGGPYNEQFF; CDR3 DNA: TGTGCTAGTGGTTTATTAGCGGGAGGCCCCTACAATGAGCAGTTCTTC
D gene: TRBD1; CDR3 length: 15; J gene: TRBJ1-2; V gene: TRBV30; clone size: once; CDR3 protein: CAWSAKDRGLYGYTF; CDR3 DNA: TGTGCCTGGAGTGCCAAAGACAGGGGGCTCTATGGCTACACCTTC
D gene: .; CDR3 length: 15; J gene: TRBJ2-7; V gene: TRBV6-1; clone size: .; CDR3 protein: CASSDLGEVRLEQYF; CDR3 DNA: TGTGCCAGCAGTGACCTGGGGGAGGTTCGGCTCGAGCAGTACTTC
D gene: .; CDR3 length: 15; J gene: TRBJ2-7; V gene: TRBV28; clone size: .; CDR3 protein: CASRRPDPGIYEQYF; CDR3 DNA: TGTGCCAGCAGACGCCCGGACCCGGGAATCTACGAGCAGTACTTC
D gene: TRBD1; CDR3 length: 14; J gene: TRBJ2-5; V gene: TRBV11-2; clone size: .; CDR3 protein: CASSADRGLETQYF; CDR3 DNA: TGTGCCAGCAGCGCCGACAGGGGGCTTGAGACCCAGTACTTC
D gene: TRBD2; CDR3 length: 18; J gene: TRBJ2-7; V gene: TRBV7-9; clone size: .; CDR3 protein: CASSSPVAGGPPAYEQYF; CDR3 DNA: TGTGCCAGCAGCTCTCCCGTAGCGGGAGGGCCCCCAGCCTACGAGCAGTACTTC
D gene: .; CDR3 length: 15; J gene: TRBJ1-2; V gene: TRBV5-1; clone size: .; CDR3 protein: CASSLADGLIYGYTF; CDR3 DNA: TGCGCCAGCAGCTTGGCCGATGGGCTTATCTATGGCTACACCTTC
D gene: TRBD1; CDR3 length: 16; J gene: TRBJ1-1; V gene: TRBV18; clone size: few; CDR3 protein: CASSPGQGYTNTEAFF; CDR3 DNA: TGTGCCAGCTCCCCAGGACAGGGGTATACGAACACTGAAGCTTTCTTT
D gene: .; CDR3 length: 23; J gene: TRBJ2-7; V gene: TRBV21-1; clone size: many; CDR3 protein: CASSSSGDREGLAGGPGSREQYF; CDR3 DNA: TGTGCCAGCAGCTCTTCCGGGGACAGGGAAGGGCTAGCGGGAGGGCCGGGTAGCCGCGAGCAGTACTTC
D gene: TRBD1; CDR3 length: 14; J gene: TRBJ1-4; V gene: TRBV28; clone size: .; CDR3 protein: CASSLPGTDEKLFF; CDR3 DNA: TGTGCCAGCAGTTTGCCGGGGACAGATGAAAAACTGTTTTTT
D gene: TRBD1; CDR3 length: 15; J gene: TRBJ1-5; V gene: TRBV30; clone size: .; CDR3 protein: CAWSEGQGSNQPQHF; CDR3 DNA: TGTGCCTGGAGTGAGGGACAGGGAAGCAATCAGCCCCAGCATTTT
D gene: .; CDR3 length: 14; J gene: TRBJ1-1; V gene: TRBV7-9; clone size: .; CDR3 protein: CASSPESMNTEAFF; CDR3 DNA: TGTGCCAGCAGTCCTGAGTCCATGAACACTGAAGCTTTCTTT
D gene: .; CDR3 length: 11; J gene: TRBJ2-2; V gene: TRBV10-1; clone size: .; CDR3 protein: CARTAAGELFF; CDR3 DNA: TGCGCCAGGACGGCGGCCGGGGAGCTGTTTTTT